These 23 T cell receptor beta chains were sequenced from one sample in a study of beta chain features in type 1 diabetes. The entirety of the isolated RNA underwent reverse transcription, so expressed TCRB transcripts were sequenced. Using immunoSEQ multiplex PCR, the repertoire was profiled, and TCRdb retains in-frame clones only, with some absent. Of some 900,000 clones in the sample, about 17% are singletons; the top ten hold around 0.02%. Input material: naive CD4+ T cells from blood. All receptors come from a woman aged 18-29 years in good health.

This chain connects TRBV2 to TRBJ2-3; TRBD2 matches at 8 bases. Germline values: CDR1 SNHLY, CDR2 FYNNEI. CDR3 length: 15 residues. Unmatched junction bases numbered 4, after V lost 3 bases and J lost 2 bases. CDR3 in DNA: TGTGCCAGCAGTGATCGGACTAGCACCACAGATACGCAGTATTTT. Its translation is CASSDRTSTTDTQYF.

This clone appeared a few times. The chain uses TRBV11-1 and TRBJ2-6; D uncertain. V lost 0 bases and J lost 2, with 5 bases in between. CDR1 SGHAT and CDR2 FQDESV come from the germline V gene (reference sequence). CDR3 length: 15 amino acids. CDR3 sequence reads: CASSLAVTGANVLTF. The DNA of the CDR3 is TGTGCCAGCAGCTTAGCGGTCACTGGGGCCAACGTCCTGACTTTC.

The J gene is TRBJ2-5, the V gene TRBV9; the D is unclear. The length of the CDR3 is 12 residues. V was cut by 0 bases and J by 4 bases, with 4 bases left in between. Germline CDR1 is SGDLS and CDR2 is YYNGEE. In DNA form, the CDR3 reads TGTGCCAGCAGCGTAGGGACAGAGACCCAGTACTTC. Its translation is CASSVGTETQYF.

The chain couples TRBV4-2 to TRBJ2-7; no reliable D call. Germline V lookup: CDR1 LGHNA, CDR2 YNFKEQ. With 0 bases removed from V and 3 bases from J, the gap between germline ends came to 9 bases. CDR3 length: 14 residues. The CDR3 is CASSQELEDYEQYF. The CDR3 DNA sequence: TGTGCCAGCAGCCAAGAACTTGAGGACTACGAGCAGTACTTC.

The V gene is TRBV10-3, the J gene TRBJ1-2, with D tentatively TRBD1 (5 bases). Trimming removed 10 bases at V and 1 base at J, with 13 bases between. This CDR3 has 13 residues. CDR1 is ENHRY, CDR2 SYGVKD, per germline. DNA for the CDR3: TGTGCCACCCGACAGACCGATAACTATGGCTACACCTTC. Translation gives CATRQTDNYGYTF.

The CDR3 DNA reads TGTGCCAGCAGCCCCCTCCGACGATCCACCGGGGAGCTGTTTTTT. It is translated as CASSPLRRSTGELFF. J is TRBJ2-2 and V is TRBV11-2; D is undetermined. CDR3 size: 15 residues. Germline V gene lookup returns CDR1 SGHAT and CDR2 FQNNGV. Trimming stripped 5 bases from V and 4 bases from J, with 14 bases between.

The chain joins TRBV28 to TRBJ2-1, with D tentatively TRBD1 (5 bases). Between the trimmed V and J ends, which lost 9 bases and 4 bases, there was a span of 10 bases. CDR1 and CDR2 (germline): MDHEN, SYDVKM. The CDR3 is made up of 12 amino acids. CDR3 in DNA: TGTGCCAGTTATCAGGGATACAATGAGCAGTTCTTC. It codes for CASYQGYNEQFF.

CDR3 sequence (DNA): TGTGCCAGCAGATTACTGCTAGCGGGAAGCTACGAGCAGTACTTC. Its translation: CASRLLLAGSYEQYF. This sequence joins TRBV6-5 and TRBJ2-7; 9 positions match TRBD2. In germline, CDR1 is MNHEY, CDR2 SVGAGI. The V segment lost 6 bases and the J segment 3 bases; nucleotides outside the gene matches: 9. This CDR3 is built from 15 residues.

This clone was detected a few times. The rearrangement joins TRBV7-9 to TRBJ2-3, with 7 bases aligning to TRBD1. Germline V gene lookup returns CDR1 SEHNR and CDR2 FQNEAQ (reference sequence). The CDR3 loop spans 15 amino acids. V shed 7 bases and J 5 bases; nucleotides not matched to a gene: 12. CDR3 sequence reads: CASNTRQGGRDTQYF. The CDR3 DNA follows: TGTGCCAGCAACACCAGACAGGGTGGCCGAGATACGCAGTATTTT.

In regard to this clone: The sample holds other DNA sequences that translate to the same CDR3. This chain uses TRBV5-6 with TRBJ1-5; D is ambiguous. V dropped 1 base and J dropped 5 bases, with 4 bases sitting between them. The CDR3 loop spans 12 amino acids. In germline, CDR1 is SGHDT, CDR2 YYEEEE. This CDR3 is CASSLIDQPQHF. In DNA, the CDR3 is TGTGCCAGCAGCTTGATCGATCAGCCCCAGCATTTT.

This chain links TRBV18 with TRBJ2-7; 8 bases agree with TRBD2. The CDR3 runs to 15 residues. Germline assignment: CDR1 KGHSH and CDR2 LQKENI. After removal of 5 bases from V and 4 bases from J, the junction contained 10 bases not matched to a gene. CDR3 sequence (DNA): TGTGCCAGCTCAGCCAATAGCGGGATGGGTTACGAGCAGTACTTC. Amino acids: CASSANSGMGYEQYF.

The chain carries TRBV5-1 and TRBJ2-1, with D uncertain. The V end was cut by 0 bases, the J end by 0 bases, with 10 bases between. Germline CDR1 is SGHRS and CDR2 is YFSETQ. This CDR3 comprises 16 residues. CDR3 residues: CASSLAPPHSYNEQFF. CDR3 sequence (DNA): TGCGCCAGCAGCTTGGCCCCTCCCCACTCCTACAATGAGCAGTTCTTC.

This chain connects TRBV6-7 to TRBJ2-7; 7 nucleotides align to TRBD2. TRBV6-7 is identified as an open reading frame with a role that is uncertain. After removal of 6 bases from V and 0 bases from J, the junction contained 2 bases not matched to a gene. The CDR3 totals 13 residues. CDR3 DNA sequence: TGTGCCAGCAGCGGCGGGAGCTCCTACGAGCAGTACTTC. This encodes CASSGGSSYEQYF.

In its sample, this clone was seen a few times. The chain joins TRBV6-1 to TRBJ1-5; 8 positions agree with TRBD1. Germline loops: CDR1 MNHNS, CDR2 SASEGT. This CDR3 contains 16 residues. The V segment lost 4 bases and the J segment 5 bases; nucleotides outside the gene matches: 10. This CDR3 reads CASSVLVDRGDQPQHF. As DNA, the CDR3 is TGTGCCAGCAGTGTTCTCGTCGACAGGGGCGATCAGCCCCAGCATTTT.

J is TRBJ1-1 and V is TRBV18; D ambiguous. CDR3 length: 15 residues. From germline, CDR1 is KGHSH and CDR2 LQKENI. Deletions cut 5 bases from V and 1 base from J, with 14 bases between. Here the CDR3 reads CASSFGSLGNTEAFF. CDR3 nucleotide sequence: TGTGCCAGCTCATTCGGCAGCTTGGGGAACACTGAAGCTTTCTTT.

The chain combines TRBV6-5 with TRBJ2-7; D remains unclear. Germline lookup yields CDR1 MNHEY and CDR2 SVGAGI. CDR3 size: 16 residues. Between the trimmed V and J ends, which lost 0 bases and 3 bases, there was a span of 15 bases. DNA of the CDR3: TGTGCCAGCAGTTACTCTGTTGGGCCTGCTAACTACGAGCAGTACTTC. Protein sequence: CASSYSVGPANYEQYF.

A few counts support this clone. The rearrangement joins TRBV23-1 to TRBJ2-1; TRBD2 might be the D (6 bases). TRBV23-1 is known as an ORF, though its function is uncertain. This CDR3 region has 16 residues. Between the trimmed V and J ends, which lost 4 bases and 12 bases, there was a span of 25 bases. CDR3 in DNA: TGCGCCAGCAGTCGGCCCGCGGGGAGAGATATCCCCCTGCAGTTCTTC. As protein: CASSRPAGRDIPLQFF.

The rearrangement joins TRBV29-1 to TRBJ2-5, with TRBD2 identical over 8 bases. Germline assignment: CDR1 SQVTM and CDR2 ANQGSEA. The CDR3 runs to 14 residues. After removal of 6 bases from V and 2 bases from J, the junction contained 8 bases not matched to a gene. In nucleotides, the CDR3 is TGCAGCGTCAAGGGACTAGATTATCAAGAGACCCAGTACTTC. Translated, it gives CSVKGLDYQETQYF.

There are a few counts of this clone. V and J are TRBV9 and TRBJ2-5; 7 nucleotides match TRBD1. V dropped 0 bases and J dropped 7; count of bases not matched to a gene: 6. Germline CDR1 reads SGDLS; CDR2 reads YYNGEE. The CDR3 has 14 amino acids. CDR3 protein: CASSVDAGGVTQYF. Here the CDR3 DNA reads TGTGCCAGCAGCGTAGATGCAGGGGGTGTGACCCAGTACTTC.

This clone was detected a few times. The chain has TRBV7-2 and TRBJ2-7; tentative D call: TRBD2 (5 bases). Trimming removed 2 bases from V and 2 bases from J, with 10 bases in between. This CDR3 contains 14 residues. Germline V lookup: CDR1 SGHTA, CDR2 FQGNSA. The CDR3 loop reads CASSLRLPPYEQYF. The CDR3 nucleotides are TGTGCCAGCAGCTTACGACTACCTCCCTACGAGCAGTACTTC.

The J gene is TRBJ2-7, the V gene TRBV6-1, with TRBD2 matching 14 bases. The CDR3 runs 16 residues. The germline gives CDR1 MNHNS, CDR2 SASEGT. V trimming: 2 bases; J trimming: 9 bases; junction bases outside the gene matches: 9. The CDR3 spells CASSEMPGTSGSGQYF. The CDR3 bases are TGTGCCAGCAGTGAAATGCCCGGGACTAGCGGGAGTGGGCAGTACTTC.

This clone occurred a few times. The chain combines TRBV27 with TRBJ2-5, with TRBD1 matching 8 bases. V lost 2 bases, J lost 6 bases, and 11 bases stayed unmatched. The CDR3 has 16 residues. Germline values: CDR1 MNHEY, CDR2 SMNVEV (reference sequence). The CDR3 DNA reads as TGTGCCAGCAGTTTAATCCCTAAAAGGACAGGGCAGACCCAGTACTTC. Its protein is CASSLIPKRTGQTQYF.

The chain couples TRBV2 to TRBJ2-1; tentatively, D is TRBD1 (6 bases). Between the trimmed V and J ends, which lost 2 bases and 5 bases, there was a span of 7 bases. Germline V CDR1 and CDR2: SNHLY, FYNNEI. This CDR3 region has 13 residues. DNA for the CDR3: TGTGCCAGCAGTGAACACAGGGACAATGAGCAGTTCTTC. Amino acids: CASSEHRDNEQFF.